This T cell receptor (beta chain) was captured in a study of cytomegalovirus exposure and HLA in healthy donors. Study conclusions and caveats: A later analysis by the authors found several of the most significant clusters apparently linked to common viral pathogens.

This CDR3 has 14 residues. The ends were cut back, 1 base at V and 0 bases at J, with 6 bases in the middle. Germline V gene data show CDR1 as LNHDA and CDR2 as SQIVND (reference sequence). PCR used 60 Vbeta primers and 13 Jbeta primers. TCRdb's table, derived via immunoSEQ multiplex PCR, lists solely in-frame clones and lacks some. The table records roughly 150,000 clones, over 65% of them present only once. The count of this clone is one. The target antigen is unknown. The receptor comes from a man in his forties in good health and CMV-seropositive. Sequencing was done on a sample of PBMCs. V usage is TRBV19 and J usage is TRBJ1-1; maybe TRBD1 (5 bases). The CDR3 nucleotides read TGTGCCAGTAGTATAGGACAGATGAACACTGAAGCTTTCTTT. Amino acid sequence: CASSIGQMNTEAFF.